This T cell receptor beta chain derives from a study of blood T cell repertoires in COVID-19. The V end lost 0 bases, the J end lost 1 base, and 9 bases lay between the germline ends. CDR1 is SGHRS and CDR2 is YFSETQ in the germline V gene. The CDR3 spans 15 residues. Authors' analysis steps: Reference gene primers were amplified, and this amplification served to estimate nucleated cell counts. Sequenced by immunoSEQ multiplex PCR; TCRdb stores in-frame clones only, minus some. V, J and clone size reflect that table, while D and trimming were determined from the DNA. Of a few hundred thousand clones listed, roughly 84% are singletons.

The TCR sequence derives from a woman older than 75 with active or convalescent COVID-19. V and J are TRBV5-1 and TRBJ2-3, with D unclear. The sequencing input was peripheral blood. CDR3 region: CASSLEIAGTDTQYF. CDR3 coding DNA: TGCGCCAGCAGCTTGGAAATAGCCGGCACAGATACGCAGTATTTT. The complete variable domain, with remaining parts taken from reference TRBV5-1 and TRBJ2-3, reads KAGVTQTPRYLIKTRGQQVTLSCSPISGHRSVSWYQQTPGQGLQFLFEYFSETQRNKGNFPGRFSGRQFSNSRSEMNVSTLELGDSALYLCASSLEIAGTDTQYFGPGTRLTVL.